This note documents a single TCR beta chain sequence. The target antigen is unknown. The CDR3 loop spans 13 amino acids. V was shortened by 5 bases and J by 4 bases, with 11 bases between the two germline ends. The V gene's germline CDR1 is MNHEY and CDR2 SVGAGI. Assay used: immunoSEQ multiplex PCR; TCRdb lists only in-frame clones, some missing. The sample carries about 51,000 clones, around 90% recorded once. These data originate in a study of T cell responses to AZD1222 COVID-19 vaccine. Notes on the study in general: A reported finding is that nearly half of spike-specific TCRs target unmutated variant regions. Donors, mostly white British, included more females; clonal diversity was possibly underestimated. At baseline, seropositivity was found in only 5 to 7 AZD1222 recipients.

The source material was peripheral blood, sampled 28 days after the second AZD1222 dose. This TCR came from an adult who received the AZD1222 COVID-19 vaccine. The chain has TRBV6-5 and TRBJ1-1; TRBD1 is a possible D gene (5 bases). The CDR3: CASSPQGPTEAFF. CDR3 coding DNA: TGTGCCAGCAGTCCGCAGGGTCCCACTGAAGCTTTCTTT.